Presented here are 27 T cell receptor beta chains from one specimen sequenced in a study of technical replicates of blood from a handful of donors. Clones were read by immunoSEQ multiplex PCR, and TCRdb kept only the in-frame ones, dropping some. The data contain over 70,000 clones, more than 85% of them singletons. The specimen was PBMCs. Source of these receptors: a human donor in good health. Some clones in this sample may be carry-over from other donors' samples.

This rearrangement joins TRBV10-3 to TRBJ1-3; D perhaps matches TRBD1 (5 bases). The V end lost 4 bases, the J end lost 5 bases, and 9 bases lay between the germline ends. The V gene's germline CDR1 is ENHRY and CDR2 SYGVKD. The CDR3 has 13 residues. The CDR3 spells CAISATERNTIYF. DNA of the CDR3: TGTGCCATCAGTGCGACAGAAAGAAACACCATATATTTT.

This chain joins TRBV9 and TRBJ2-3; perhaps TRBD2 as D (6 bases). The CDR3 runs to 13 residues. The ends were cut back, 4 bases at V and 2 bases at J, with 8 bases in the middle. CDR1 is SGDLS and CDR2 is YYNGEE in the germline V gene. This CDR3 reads CASSRDFTDTQYF. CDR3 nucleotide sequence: TGTGCCAGCAGCCGGGACTTCACAGATACGCAGTATTTT.

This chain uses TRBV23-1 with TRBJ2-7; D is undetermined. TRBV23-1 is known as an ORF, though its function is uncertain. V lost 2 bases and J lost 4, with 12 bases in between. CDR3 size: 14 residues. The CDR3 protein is CASSQPQTTYEQYF. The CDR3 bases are TGCGCCAGCAGTCAACCGCAGACAACTTACGAGCAGTACTTC.

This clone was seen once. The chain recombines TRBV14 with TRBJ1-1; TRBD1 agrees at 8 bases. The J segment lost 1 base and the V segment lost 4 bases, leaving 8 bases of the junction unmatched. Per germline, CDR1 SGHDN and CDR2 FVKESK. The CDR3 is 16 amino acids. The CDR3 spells CASSPRQGMGNTEAFF. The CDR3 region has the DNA TGTGCCAGCAGCCCCCGACAGGGGATGGGGAACACTGAAGCTTTCTTT.

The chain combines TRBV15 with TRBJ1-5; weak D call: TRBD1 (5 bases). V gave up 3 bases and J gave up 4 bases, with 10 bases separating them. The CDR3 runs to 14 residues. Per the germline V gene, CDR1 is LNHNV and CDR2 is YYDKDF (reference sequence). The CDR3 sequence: CATSSGGGNQPQHF. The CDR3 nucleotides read TGTGCCACCAGCAGCGGGGGGGGGAATCAGCCCCAGCATTTT. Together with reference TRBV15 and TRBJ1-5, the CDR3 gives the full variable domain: DAMVIQNPRYQVTQFGKPVTLSCSQTLNHNVMYWYQQKSSQAPKLLFHYYDKDFNNEADTPDNFQSRRPNTSFCFLDIRSPGLGDTAMYLCATSSGGGNQPQHFGDGTRLSIL.

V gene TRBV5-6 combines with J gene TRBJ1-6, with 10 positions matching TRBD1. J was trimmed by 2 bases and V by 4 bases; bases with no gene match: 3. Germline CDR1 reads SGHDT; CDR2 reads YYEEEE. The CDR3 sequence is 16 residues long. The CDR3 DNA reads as TGTGCCAGCAGCGCCGGGACAGGGGCCTATAATTCACCCCTCCACTTT. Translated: CASSAGTGAYNSPLHF.

The CDR3 region is CASSLSSNQPQHF. CDR3 in DNA: TGTGCCAGCAGTCTCAGTAGCAATCAGCCCCAGCATTTT. The genes are TRBV2 and TRBJ1-5; no reliable D call. Germline V gene lookup returns CDR1 SNHLY and CDR2 FYNNEI. The V gene lost 5 bases and the J gene lost 0 bases, with 5 bases spanning the gap. This CDR3 spans 13 amino acids.

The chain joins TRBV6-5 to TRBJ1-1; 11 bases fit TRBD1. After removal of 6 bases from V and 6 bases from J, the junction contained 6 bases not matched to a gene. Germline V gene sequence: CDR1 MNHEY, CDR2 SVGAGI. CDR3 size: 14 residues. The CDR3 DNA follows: TGTGCCAGCAGAGGGACAGGGGGAATCGCTGAAGCTTTCTTT. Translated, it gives CASRGTGGIAEAFF.

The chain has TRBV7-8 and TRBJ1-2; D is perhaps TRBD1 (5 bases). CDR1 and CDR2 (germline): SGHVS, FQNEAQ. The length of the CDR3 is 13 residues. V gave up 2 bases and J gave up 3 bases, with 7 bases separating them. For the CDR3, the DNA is TGTGCCAGCAGCTTAACAGGTTACTATGGCTACACCTTC. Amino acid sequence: CASSLTGYYGYTF. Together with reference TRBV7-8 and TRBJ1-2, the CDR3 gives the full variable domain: GAGVSQSPRYKVAKRGQDVALRCDPISGHVSLFWYQQALGQGPEFLTYFQNEAQLDKSGLPSDRFFAERPEGSVSTLKIQRTQQEDSAVYLCASSLTGYYGYTFGSGTRLTVV.

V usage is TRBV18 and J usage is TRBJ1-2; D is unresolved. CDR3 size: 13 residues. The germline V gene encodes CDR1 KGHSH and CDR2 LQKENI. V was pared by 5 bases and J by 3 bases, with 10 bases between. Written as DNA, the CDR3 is TGTGCCAGCTCATCAGGAGGGTACTATGGCTACACCTTC. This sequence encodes CASSSGGYYGYTF.

CDR3 sequence reads: CASSQDVGTQYF. Here the CDR3 DNA reads TGTGCCAGCAGCCAAGACGTCGGTACGCAGTATTTT. The chain recombines TRBV14 with TRBJ2-3; D unclear. Trimming shortened V by 0 bases and J by 8 bases, and 6 bases separated the two germline ends. CDR3 size: 12 residues. Per the germline V gene, CDR1 is SGHDN and CDR2 is FVKESK.

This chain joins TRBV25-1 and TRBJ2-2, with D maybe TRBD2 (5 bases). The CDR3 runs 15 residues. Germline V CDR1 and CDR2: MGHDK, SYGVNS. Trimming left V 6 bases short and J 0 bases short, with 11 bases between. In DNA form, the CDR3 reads TGTGCCAGCAGCGCGGGCAGAGCGAACACCGGGGAGCTGTTTTTT. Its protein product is CASSAGRANTGELFF.

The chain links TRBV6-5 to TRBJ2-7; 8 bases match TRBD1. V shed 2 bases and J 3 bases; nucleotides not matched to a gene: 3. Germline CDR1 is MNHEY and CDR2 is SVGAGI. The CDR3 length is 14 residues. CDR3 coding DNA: TGTGCCAGCAGTTACCGGGACAGGAACTACGAGCAGTACTTC. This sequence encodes CASSYRDRNYEQYF.

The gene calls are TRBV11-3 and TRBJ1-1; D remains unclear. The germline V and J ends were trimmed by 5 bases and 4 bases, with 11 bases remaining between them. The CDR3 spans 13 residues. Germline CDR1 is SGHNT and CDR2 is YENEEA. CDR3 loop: CASSVGHGTEAFF. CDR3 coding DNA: TGTGCCAGCAGCGTAGGCCACGGCACTGAAGCTTTCTTT.

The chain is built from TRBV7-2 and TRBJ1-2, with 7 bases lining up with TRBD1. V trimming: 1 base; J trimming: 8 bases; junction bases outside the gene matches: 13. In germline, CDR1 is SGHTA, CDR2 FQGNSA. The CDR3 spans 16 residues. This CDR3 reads CASSLGVRRQGGGYTF. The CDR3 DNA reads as TGTGCCAGCAGCTTAGGGGTCCGAAGACAGGGTGGCGGCTACACCTTC.

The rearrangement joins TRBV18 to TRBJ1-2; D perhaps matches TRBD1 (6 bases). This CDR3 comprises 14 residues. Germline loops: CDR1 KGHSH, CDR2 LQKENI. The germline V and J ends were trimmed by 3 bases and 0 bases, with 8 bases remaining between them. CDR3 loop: CASSPPGANYGYTF. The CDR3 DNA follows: TGTGCCAGCTCACCCCCAGGGGCTAACTATGGCTACACCTTC.

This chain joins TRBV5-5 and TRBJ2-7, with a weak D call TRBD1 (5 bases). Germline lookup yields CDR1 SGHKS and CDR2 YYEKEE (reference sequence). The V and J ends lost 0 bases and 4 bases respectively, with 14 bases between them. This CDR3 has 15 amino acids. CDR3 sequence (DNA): TGTGCCAGCAGCTTGGGGCAGGGAATAGGTTACGAGCAGTACTTC. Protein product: CASSLGQGIGYEQYF.

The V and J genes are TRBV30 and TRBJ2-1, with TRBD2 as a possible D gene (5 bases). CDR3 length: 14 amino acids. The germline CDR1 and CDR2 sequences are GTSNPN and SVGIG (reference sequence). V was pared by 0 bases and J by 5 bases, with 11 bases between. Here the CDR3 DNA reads TGTGCCTGGAGTGTGGGCGGGCAGAACAATGAGCAGTTCTTC. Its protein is CAWSVGGQNNEQFF.

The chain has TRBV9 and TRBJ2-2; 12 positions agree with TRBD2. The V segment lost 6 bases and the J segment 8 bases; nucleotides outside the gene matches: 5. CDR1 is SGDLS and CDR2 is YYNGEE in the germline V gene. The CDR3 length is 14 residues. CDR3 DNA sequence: TGTGCCAGCAATCGACTAGCGGGAGTAGGGGAGCTGTTTTTT. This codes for CASNRLAGVGELFF.

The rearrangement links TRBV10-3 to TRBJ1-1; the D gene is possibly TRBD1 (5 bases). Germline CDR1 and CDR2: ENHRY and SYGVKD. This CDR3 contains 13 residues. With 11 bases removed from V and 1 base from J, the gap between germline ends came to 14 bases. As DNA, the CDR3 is TGTGCCGCCAGGGTAGGGAAGAACACTGAAGCTTTCTTT. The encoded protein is CAARVGKNTEAFF.

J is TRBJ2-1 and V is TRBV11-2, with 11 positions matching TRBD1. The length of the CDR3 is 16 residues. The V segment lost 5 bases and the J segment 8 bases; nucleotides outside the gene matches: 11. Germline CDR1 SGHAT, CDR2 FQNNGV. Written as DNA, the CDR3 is TGTGCCAGCAGCCCCAGGACAGGGGGCTTAGTGTATGAGCAGTTCTTC. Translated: CASSPRTGGLVYEQFF.

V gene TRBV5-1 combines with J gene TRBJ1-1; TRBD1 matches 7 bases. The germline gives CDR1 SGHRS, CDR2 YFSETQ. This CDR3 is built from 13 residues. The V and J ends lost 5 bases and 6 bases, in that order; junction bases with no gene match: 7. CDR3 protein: CASRNSQGAEAFF. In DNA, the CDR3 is TGCGCCAGCAGAAACAGTCAGGGGGCTGAAGCTTTCTTT.

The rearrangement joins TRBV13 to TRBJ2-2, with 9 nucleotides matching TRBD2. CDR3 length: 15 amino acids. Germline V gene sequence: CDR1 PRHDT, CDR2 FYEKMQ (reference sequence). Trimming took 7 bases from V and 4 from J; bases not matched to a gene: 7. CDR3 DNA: TGTGCCAGCAATAGAGGCGGGGGGGCCACCGGGGAGCTGTTTTTT. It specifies CASNRGGGATGELFF.

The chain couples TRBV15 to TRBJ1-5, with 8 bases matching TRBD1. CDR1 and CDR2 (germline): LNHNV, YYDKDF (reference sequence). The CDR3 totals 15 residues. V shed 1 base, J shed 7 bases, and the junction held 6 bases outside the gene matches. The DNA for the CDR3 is TGTGCCACCAGCAGAGCTGGCAGGGGGCCGCAGCCCCAGCATTTT. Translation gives CATSRAGRGPQPQHF. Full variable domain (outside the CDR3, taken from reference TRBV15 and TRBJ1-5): DAMVIQNPRYQVTQFGKPVTLSCSQTLNHNVMYWYQQKSSQAPKLLFHYYDKDFNNEADTPDNFQSRRPNTSFCFLDIRSPGLGDTAMYLCATSRAGRGPQPQHFGDGTRLSIL.

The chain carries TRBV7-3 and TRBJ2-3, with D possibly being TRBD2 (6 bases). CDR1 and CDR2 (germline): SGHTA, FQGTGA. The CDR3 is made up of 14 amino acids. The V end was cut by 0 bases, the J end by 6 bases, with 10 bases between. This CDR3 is CASSLTGSVDTQYF. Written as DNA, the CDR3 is TGTGCCAGCAGCTTAACCGGGAGCGTGGATACGCAGTATTTT.

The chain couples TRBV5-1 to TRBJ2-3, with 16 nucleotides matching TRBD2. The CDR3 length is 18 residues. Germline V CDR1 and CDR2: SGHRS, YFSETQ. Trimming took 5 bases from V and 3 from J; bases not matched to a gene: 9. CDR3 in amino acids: CASSLPGLAGGRTDTQYF. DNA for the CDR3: TGCGCCAGCAGTTTACCGGGACTAGCGGGGGGGCGTACAGATACGCAGTATTTT.

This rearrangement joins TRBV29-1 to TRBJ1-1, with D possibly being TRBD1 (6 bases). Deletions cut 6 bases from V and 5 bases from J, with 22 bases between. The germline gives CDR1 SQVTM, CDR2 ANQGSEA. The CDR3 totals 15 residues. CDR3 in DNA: TGCAGCGTCCGAGGACGGGACAACACGAATACTGAAGCTTTCTTT. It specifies CSVRGRDNTNTEAFF.